The clone carrying this TCR beta chain has ten or more counts. As yet, its antigen is unknown. CDR1 is DFQATT and CDR2 is SNEGSKA in the germline V gene (reference sequence). The V gene end was trimmed by 6 bases and the J gene end by 6 bases; junction bases not matched to a gene: 14. CDR3 length: 16 residues. The sample originates from a study of CD8 T cells in ankylosing spondylitis. Study-level findings and limits: Clones linked to the disease showed a CD8+ phenotype. They occurred at relatively low frequencies in peripheral blood. For ankylosing spondylitis blood, a TCR beta motif of several highly homologous variants appeared characteristic. Earlier literature documents some of the motif variants in reactive arthritis synovial fluid and blood.

TCRdb re-derived calls from the 5' RACE reads in MiXCR, one entry per CDR3 protein. The profile shows approximately 300,000 distinct CDR3 sequences, 6.5% to 10% of them singletons. The rearrangement uses TRBV20-1 and TRBJ2-1; 10 positions match TRBD2. The sample was blood, either unsorted or a sorted T cell fraction (not recorded which). This clonotype was obtained from a male donor with ankylosing spondylitis. The CDR3 DNA reads as TGCAGTGCAGCGGGGGGGGTAGCGGAGCGACCCAATGAGCAGTTCTTC. Residues: CSAAGGVAERPNEQFF.